The entry below describes one T cell receptor beta chain. One entry per CDR3 protein, called by TCRdb with MiXCR from the RT-PCR reads. The sample holds some 540,000 distinct CDR3 sequences; under 25% are singletons and the top ten take 2.8%. This record comes from a study of response to subunit inactivated influenza vaccine. This CDR3 comprises 13 residues. Trimming left V 5 bases short and J 7 bases short, with 15 bases between. Germline V lookup: CDR1 DFQATT, CDR2 SNEGSKA (reference sequence). The same sample was also studied in work on T cells expressing NK-cell markers. This second report adds: As the method of synthesis, 5'RACE template switching with UMIs yielded TCR beta cDNA. Among CD8+ T cells from 5 to 7 donors, dominant NKG2C+ clonotypes accounted for about 1.0-7.0%.

The starting material was CD4+ T cells sorted from PBMCs, obtained 12 days after vaccination. This sequence was found in a man in his fifties who received an inactivated influenza vaccine. This sequence joins TRBV20-1 and TRBJ1-5, with a tentative D call TRBD1 (6 bases). The CDR3: CSASTGSVQPQHF. The CDR3 DNA is TGCAGTGCTTCCACAGGGTCGGTGCAGCCCCAGCATTTT.